This TCR beta chain appears in the sequencing data of a study of beta chain features in type 1 diabetes. This clone was found a few times. Its antigen is still unknown. Study-wide results and caveats: Type 1 diabetes patients showed a moderate but significant shortening of TCRB CDR3s in all four CD4+ subsets.

Investigators reverse transcribed all isolated RNA, so they sequenced expressed TCRB transcripts. TCRdb's table, derived via immunoSEQ multiplex PCR, lists solely in-frame clones and lacks some. The sample contains roughly 290,000 clones, roughly 15% of which appear only once. The receptor's source is a man younger than 30 with type 1 diabetes. Sequencing input: naive CD4+ T cells from blood.

The CDR3 nucleotides read TGTGCCAGCAGTTTACCGGGACTAGCCTACGAGCAGTACTTC. This gives the protein CASSLPGLAYEQYF. V is TRBV28 and J is TRBJ2-7, with 8 bases fitting TRBD2. The CDR3 length is 14 residues. Germline V gene sequence: CDR1 MDHEN, CDR2 SYDVKM. With 2 bases clipped from V and 2 bases from J, the junction kept 2 bases outside the gene matches.